Sequencing of this TCR beta chain was carried out in a study of T cell repertoires in cytomegalovirus infection. The CDR3 totals 15 residues. Germline V gives CDR1 SGHTA, CDR2 FQGNSA. Trimming took 1 base from V and 4 from J; bases not matched to a gene: 2. This clonotype was found many times. One entry per CDR3 protein, called by TCRdb with MiXCR from the reads. This sample has approximately 320,000 distinct CDR3 sequences, with more than 8% found just once. The sequenced sample consisted of PBMCs. The clonotype was recovered from a human donor in good health (CMV status not recorded). Some clones in this sample may be carry-over from other donors' samples. J is TRBJ2-1 and V is TRBV7-2, with 9 bases fitting TRBD2. CDR3 sequence: CASSLELAGYNEQFF. CDR3 DNA: TGTGCCAGCAGCTTAGAACTAGCGGGTTACAATGAGCAGTTCTTC.